The clone carrying this TCR beta chain has ten or more counts. What was amplified from RNA transcripts were TCR beta CDR3 regions. Initially, a first-round RT-PCR of the TCR CDR3 employed the HTBI primer set. TCRdb independently ran MiXCR on the multiplex PCR reads; one entry per CDR3 protein. The sample gives roughly 660,000 distinct CDR3 sequences, roughly 17% of which show up once; around 15% is in the top ten. The data belong to a study of T cells in Graves' hyperthyroidism and ophthalmopathy. The sequencing sample was made of blood. The TCR originated in a man aged 45-65 years with Graves' hyperthyroidism.

Written as DNA, the CDR3 is TGCAGTGCTAGAGACCGAAAAAGGACAGGGGGCTGGAAGGAAAAACTGTTTTTT. Translated, it gives CSARDRKRTGGWKEKLFF. The chain uses TRBV20-1 and TRBJ1-4; 11 positions agree with TRBD1. Trimming took 0 bases from V and 8 from J; bases not matched to a gene: 14. Germline V gives CDR1 DFQATT, CDR2 SNEGSKA (reference sequence). The CDR3 is made up of 18 amino acids.